This T cell receptor beta chain was documented in a study of blood T cell repertoires in COVID-19. Whole-study context: Acute-phase and convalescent COVID-19 samples originated in the United States, Italy and Spain. Sample material is recorded as cDNA or gDNA derived from T cells, B-cell-depleted T cells, or PBMCs.

Generated by immunoSEQ multiplex PCR, the TCRdb table keeps only in-frame clones and is missing some. The table records some 110,000 clones, about nine tenths of them present only once. As concerns this clone: Additional DNA sequences in this sample encode the identical CDR3.

J lost 1 base, V lost 8 bases, and 6 bases had no gene match. The CDR3 extends over 14 amino acids. Per germline, CDR1 MDHEN and CDR2 SYDVKM. This chain uses TRBV28 with TRBJ2-7; 9 bases line up with TRBD2. This clonotype originated in a human donor with active COVID-19. The donor label of this sample is uncertain. Specimen: peripheral blood. CDR3 in DNA: TGTGCCAGCTCGCGGGGGGGCAGTTCCTACGAGCAGTACTTC. This codes for CASSRGGSSYEQYF.